This TCR beta chain was documented in a study of T cell clones after liver transplantation (dated by TCRdb to between 2018 and 2021). Turning to the overall study: The samples were obtained from ITN030ST, a randomized trial that attempted immunosuppression withdrawal within 2 years after liver transplantation. Blood samples were collected pre-transplant, pre-randomization before withdrawal, and post-randomization after either complete withdrawal or failed withdrawal. Third party-reactive TCRbeta sequences from pre-transplant MLRs were also identified as an antigen-independent comparator for donor-reactive sequences. Three of the eight recipients were HCV-positive; the others were transplanted for non-autoimmune, non-viral indications. Tolerance was defined as complete withdrawal of immunosuppression for at least one year without a rise in liver enzymes beyond twice the upper limit of normal. Of the 8 liver transplant recipients making up the studied cohort, 3 were classified as tolerant and 5 as non-tolerant. No induction therapy was given to the subjects, and standard immunosuppression was administered until randomization at 12-24 months post-transplant. Donor-reactive T cell clones were identified by TCRbeta sequencing following a pre-transplant mixed lymphocyte reaction and were subsequently tracked in post-transplant blood. Here is what the overall study found, with its caveats: A greater decline was seen for donor-reactive sequences than for third party-reactive sequences, suggesting partial antigen-specific deletion unrelated to withdrawal success. The conclusions were considered preliminary, being limited by small, heterogeneous patient numbers and non-standardized post-transplant time points. Low numbers of available donor cells limited the measurable donor-reactive repertoire in two subjects. Because allograft tissue specimens were not available, migration of donor-reactive T cells into the graft, rather than deletion, may have occurred. A significant post-transplant decrease in circulating donor-reactive CD4 TCRbeta sequences was observed in most of the 8 subjects, irrespective of tolerance or HCV status. When repertoire turnover was accounted for, significantly reduced detection of donor-reactive sequences was found in 7 of 8 subjects for CD4 and in 8 of 8 subjects for CD8.

From cysteine to phenylalanine, the CDR3 is 16 amino acids long. Only the CDR3 portion is preserved as DNA: 48 bases, with reading frame beginning at the first base. Looking up the germline V gene yields CDR1 SGHVS and CDR2 FQNEAQ. V and J are truncated by 1 base and 3 bases respectively, leaving an intervening sequence of 16 bases. Unstimulated PBMCs, after thawing, were stained for CD3, CD4 and CD8 and then FACS-sorted into CD3+CD4+ and CD3+CD8+ populations. All 8 studied subjects were randomized to withdrawal of immunosuppression. The Qiagen DNeasy Blood and Tissue Kit was used to isolate genomic DNA. High-throughput TCRbeta CDR3 sequencing of frozen genomic DNA was performed by immunoSEQ, with PCR amplification, mapping, bias correction and internal controls included. In the original analysis: Only productive rearrangements were retained, and each unique TCRbeta sequence was defined by its CDR3 nucleotide sequence together with its V and J gene. Donor-reactive sequences required at least 5-fold expansion in CFSE-low cells versus unstimulated pre-transplant cells and at least 0.01% frequency. Minimum frequency thresholds were set for each subject based on the unstimulated sample with the lowest template count, ensuring at least 90% detection power. Jensen-Shannon divergence between the top 1000 TCRbeta sequences post-transplant and pre-transplant was used to measure repertoire turnover. Changes in detection of donor-reactive sequences were assessed with two-sided Fisher's exact tests. Here the immuneACCESS table is served through TCRdb, limited to in-frame sequences with V and J called. Missing clones are a known gap in these copies; in checked studies unresolved V genes cover under half, and the rest lacks a known reason. D and trimming were read from the DNA, whereas the V and J calls and clone size are those reported in that table. This sample holds about 9,800 clones; about 72% were observed only once. Around a fifth of the sample is held by the ten biggest clonotypes.

A note on this clone: What antigen it recognizes has not been identified. The sample holds no much larger clone one base away, and base qualities are not on file.

This receptor was obtained from a human patient who received a liver transplant. In transplant recipients, some T cells may be of donor rather than host origin. Sequencing used CD8+ T cells from blood, obtained at the approximately 15-month timepoint. The V gene is TRBV7-8 and the J gene is TRBJ2-7, with an unclear D gene assignment. The CDR3 in this case is CASSLVAWKGFYEQYF. The bases read TGTGCCAGCAGCTTAGTCGCCTGGAAAGGGTTCTACGAGCAGTACTTC.